The source of this TCR beta chain is a study of vaccination and CD4 T cells after COVID-19. Cultured CD4+ T cell DNA was sequenced using the Oncomine TCR Beta short-read assay. Genomic DNA was extracted from cultured CD4+ T cells. TCRdb re-called the PCR reads with MiXCR, one entry per CDR3 protein. The repertoire includes around 13,000 distinct CDR3 sequences, roughly 74% of them detected once, and about 8.6% sits in the top ten. The sample's treatment: approximately nine-day PBMC culture with coronavirus spike peptide pools or control peptides (ViraFEST assay). Concerning this clonotype: What it recognizes is unknown.

The CDR3 has 15 residues. CDR1 is LNHDA, CDR2 SQIVND, per germline (reference sequence). V was pared by 6 bases and J by 4 bases, with 16 bases between. Findings and caveats of the study: Convalescent participants were relatively few, and none had early post-infection timepoints studied. Analysis of convalescent patients found that 304 of 307 vaccine-specific clones were spike mono-reactive.

Sequencing was performed on CD4+ T cells from blood, cultured in vitro, taken after SARS-CoV-2 vaccination. The receptor comes from a human donor who received a COVID-19 vaccine. The chain uses TRBV19 and TRBJ1-3; tentative D call: TRBD1 (6 bases). The CDR3 loop is CASSPSGGLGNTIYF. In DNA, the CDR3 is TGTGCCAGTAGCCCTTCCGGGGGGCTGGGAAACACCATATATTTT.